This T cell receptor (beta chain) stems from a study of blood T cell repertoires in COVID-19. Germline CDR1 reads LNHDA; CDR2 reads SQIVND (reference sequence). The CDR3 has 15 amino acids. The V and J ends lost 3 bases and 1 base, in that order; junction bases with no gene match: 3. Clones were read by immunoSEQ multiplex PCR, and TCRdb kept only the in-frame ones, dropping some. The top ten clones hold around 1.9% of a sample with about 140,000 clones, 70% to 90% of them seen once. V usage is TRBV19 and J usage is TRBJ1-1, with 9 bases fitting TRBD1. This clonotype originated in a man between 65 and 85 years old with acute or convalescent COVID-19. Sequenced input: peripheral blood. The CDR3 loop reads CASSMNRGPNTEAFF. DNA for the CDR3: TGTGCCAGTAGTATGAACAGGGGGCCGAACACTGAAGCTTTCTTT.